These T cell receptor beta chains were read from a single sample in a study of cytomegalovirus exposure and HLA in healthy donors. Here immunoSEQ multiplex PCR was the method, and the copy in TCRdb shows in-frame clones only, minus some. This sample has tens of thousands of clones, with roughly two thirds found just once. Source material: PBMCs. These receptors were collected from a middle-aged man in good health and CMV-seropositive. The CDR3 runs from the conserved cysteine through the conserved F or W. The D gene is left open where the match is weak. Only part of the rows carry a size: once, few, many, or a class if the clone is expanded.

v_gene,j_gene,abundance,len,d_gene,CDR3nt,CDR3aa
TRBV12-5,TRBJ1-1,many,14,TRBD1,TGTGCTAGTCTGCCTCAGGGGGCGAACACTGAAGCTTTCTTT,CASLPQGANTEAFF
TRBV27,TRBJ1-2,.,13,TRBD1,TGTGCCAGCAGTTTACCCCAAGAGGGGGCGGTCACCTTC,CASSLPQEGAVTF
TRBV2,TRBJ1-1,.,15,.,TGTGCCAGCAGTGATCGGAGGGGTAGCGTCACTGAAGCTTTCTTT,CASSDRRGSVTEAFF
TRBV27,TRBJ2-5,.,15,.,TGTGCCAGCAGTCCCTCGGACTCGATACAAGAGACCCAGTACTTC,CASSPSDSIQETQYF
TRBV28,TRBJ1-2,.,14,TRBD1,TGTGCCAGCTCGGGGACAGGGGGAAACTATGGCTACACCTTC,CASSGTGGNYGYTF
TRBV5-6,TRBJ2-7,.,13,.,TGTGCCAGCAGCTTGACAGGCTCCTACGAGCAGTACTTC,CASSLTGSYEQYF
TRBV9,TRBJ1-6,.,12,.,TGTGCCAGCAGCCCGACAGATTCACCCCTCCACTTT,CASSPTDSPLHF
TRBV6-5,TRBJ2-7,.,12,.,TGTGCCAGCAGTTCCGGACTCTACGAGCAGTACTTC,CASSSGLYEQYF
TRBV2,TRBJ2-1,once,12,.,TGTGCCAGCACTAGCTTGGGCGATGAGCAGTTCTTC,CASTSLGDEQFF
TRBV7-2,TRBJ1-1,once,14,.,TGTGCCAGCAGCTGGCGGGGGGCGGGGACTGAAGCTTTCTTT,CASSWRGAGTEAFF
TRBV11-1,TRBJ2-5,few,16,TRBD1,TGTGCCAGCAGCTTGGGGATGGACAGGCGTTCCGAGACCCAGTACTTC,CASSLGMDRRSETQYF
TRBV2,TRBJ2-7,.,17,TRBD1,TGTGCCAGCAGCCTCGCAGGGGGACAGGGTTACTCCTACGAGCAGTACTTC,CASSLAGGQGYSYEQYF
TRBV6-1,TRBJ1-5,.,16,.,TGTGCCAGCAGTGACCAAACAGGTCCTGGCAATCAGCCCCAGCATTTT,CASSDQTGPGNQPQHF
TRBV11-3,TRBJ2-7,few,17,TRBD2,TGTGCCAGCAGCTTAGATCGACTAGCGGGAGTAAGCTACGAGCAGTACTTC,CASSLDRLAGVSYEQYF
TRBV2,TRBJ1-5,few,16,.,TGTGCCAGCAGTGGCCCGGGACAAAGGACCAATCAGCCCCAGCATTTT,CASSGPGQRTNQPQHF
TRBV10-3,TRBJ2-6,.,18,.,TGTGCCACCTCCTCGCGAGGACAAGGAAGTTCTGGGGCCAACGTCCTGACTTTC,CATSSRGQGSSGANVLTF
TRBV28,TRBJ1-1,.,14,.,TGTGCCAGCGGGGAGGGCTTCATGAACACTGAAGCTTTCTTT,CASGEGFMNTEAFF
TRBV28,TRBJ2-5,once,18,TRBD2,TGTGCCAGCAGTTTAATCAGTGGGACTAGCGGGAACCAAGAGACCCAGTACTTC,CASSLISGTSGNQETQYF
TRBV28,TRBJ2-2,.,14,TRBD2,TGTGCCAGCAGTTCCGGGGGGGCCACCGGGGAGCTGTTTTTT,CASSSGGATGELFF
TRBV27,TRBJ2-2,.,14,.,TGTGCCAGCAGTCCCCTTCCGAACACCGGGGAGCTGTTTTTT,CASSPLPNTGELFF
TRBV6-5,TRBJ2-7,.,16,.,TGTGCCAGCAGTTACTCTGACCAGGGCGGCGCCTACGAGCAGTACTTC,CASSYSDQGGAYEQYF
TRBV5-1,TRBJ2-5,.,13,.,TGCGCCAGCAGAGGACAGCTCCAAGAGACCCAGTACTTC,CASRGQLQETQYF
TRBV6-1,TRBJ1-1,.,12,TRBD1,TGTGCCAGCAGCAAGACAGGGCCTGAAGCTTTCTTT,CASSKTGPEAFF
TRBV27,TRBJ1-2,.,13,TRBD1,TGTGCCAGCGGGGACAGGGATGGTGATGGCTACACCTTC,CASGDRDGDGYTF
TRBV19,TRBJ1-2,.,16,.,TGTGCCAGTAGTATAATCGAGGCAGACTATAACTATGGCTACACCTTC,CASSIIEADYNYGYTF
TRBV6-4,TRBJ2-5,.,15,TRBD2,TGTGCCAGCAGTGAACTAGCGGGGAACCAAGAGACCCAGTACTTC,CASSELAGNQETQYF
TRBV5-1,TRBJ1-2,once,16,TRBD1,TGCGCCAGCAGCTTGGGACAGGGTACCGTCAACTATGGCTACACCTTC,CASSLGQGTVNYGYTF
TRBV29-1,TRBJ1-1,few,12,TRBD1,TGCAGCGCTGGACAGGGGGACACTGAAGCTTTCTTT,CSAGQGDTEAFF
TRBV7-9,TRBJ1-5,.,15,TRBD1,TGTGCCACTTCCGACAGGGACAATAGCAATCAGCCCCAGCATTTT,CATSDRDNSNQPQHF
TRBV10-1,TRBJ2-7,.,17,TRBD1,TGCGCCAGCAAGGTCCGCGCACCGTGGACAGGCTCCTACGAGCAGTACTTC,CASKVRAPWTGSYEQYF
TRBV27,TRBJ1-5,.,15,TRBD1,TGTGCCAGCGGAATACAAGGGGGCAGCAATCAGCCCCAGCATTTT,CASGIQGGSNQPQHF
TRBV2,TRBJ2-5,once,15,TRBD1,TGTGCCAGCAGTGACCAGGGGGCATTGGGAGAGACCCAGTACTTC,CASSDQGALGETQYF
TRBV6-5,TRBJ2-7,.,15,.,TGTGCCAGCAGTTATGGAAGGGGCCCCCCCTACGAGCAGTACTTC,CASSYGRGPPYEQYF
TRBV5-4,TRBJ1-1,.,16,.,TGTGCCAGCAGCTTGGGTCAACAGGTTCGGAACACTGAAGCTTTCTTT,CASSLGQQVRNTEAFF
TRBV28,TRBJ2-7,.,13,.,TGTGCCAGCAGTTATCAGGGGTTCTACGAGCAGTACTTC,CASSYQGFYEQYF
TRBV5-1,TRBJ1-2,few,15,.,TGCGCCAGCAGCGAGGGGCTACAGGGCCTCTATGGCTACACCTTC,CASSEGLQGLYGYTF
TRBV5-1,TRBJ2-7,once,13,TRBD2,TGCGCCAGCAGCGGGCTAGCGGGAGACGAGCAGTACTTC,CASSGLAGDEQYF
TRBV2,TRBJ2-7,.,11,.,TGTGCCAGCAGGAGGGACTACGAGCAGTACTTC,CASRRDYEQYF
TRBV6-5,TRBJ1-5,.,15,TRBD1,TGTGCCAGCAGTTTGACAGGGGTTTTAGGACAGCCCCAGCATTTT,CASSLTGVLGQPQHF
TRBV6-5,TRBJ1-5,few,15,.,TGTGCCAGCAGACCAAGCGGCAGTCCCAATCAGCCCCAGCATTTT,CASRPSGSPNQPQHF
TRBV7-2,TRBJ1-1,.,15,.,TGTGCCAGCAGCCCAAGGCAGGGCGATGGCACTGAAGCTTTCTTT,CASSPRQGDGTEAFF
TRBV2,TRBJ2-5,.,16,TRBD1,TGTGCCAGCAGTGAACTTGGACAGGGGGCTTTGGAGACCCAGTACTTC,CASSELGQGALETQYF
TRBV4-2,TRBJ2-6,.,16,TRBD2,TGTGCCAGCAGCCAAGGTGCGGGGGAGGGGGCCAACGTCCTGACTTTC,CASSQGAGEGANVLTF
TRBV2,TRBJ2-7,.,15,.,TGTGCCAGCAGTGATACTTCCAGGCTTACCTACGAGCAGTACTTC,CASSDTSRLTYEQYF